This T cell receptor beta chain is from a study of T-cell memory formation after mild COVID-19. Study background: TCR clusters showed largely donor specificity. Overall study findings and caveats: That cross-reactive memory joined was suggested by some responding clones appearing in pre-infection memory. Contracting CD4+ clones were located mainly in CM and EM, and CD8+ clones in EMRA.

On this clonotype: Its antigen is currently unknown.

This CDR3 has 16 amino acids. Between the trimmed V and J ends, which lost 5 bases and 1 base, there was a span of 15 bases. Germline V CDR1 and CDR2: SGHTA, FQGTGA. MiXCR was run by TCRdb on the 5' RACE reads, yielding one entry per CDR3 protein. The repertoire holds about 270,000 distinct CDR3 sequences, with 15% to 20% as singletons. The TCR comes from a man aged 18 to 29 who had mild COVID-19 (a few samples of this study predate the infection). Cell type and time point are not known. The chain uses TRBV7-3 and TRBJ2-1; D remains unclear. The material sequenced was PBMCs or a T cell subset sorted from them (not recorded which). The CDR3 sequence: CASSPWSSGSYNEQFF. The CDR3 nucleotides read TGTGCCAGCAGCCCATGGTCGTCTGGGTCCTACAATGAGCAGTTCTTC. Together with reference TRBV7-3 and TRBJ2-1, the CDR3 gives the full variable domain: GAGVSQTPSNKVTEKGKYVELRCDPISGHTALYWYRQSLGQGPEFLIYFQGTGAADDSGLPNDRFFAVRPEGSVSTLKIQRTERGDSAVYLCASSPWSSGSYNEQFFGPGTRLTVL.